This T cell receptor beta chain was documented in a study of T cell changes during pregnancy in multiple sclerosis. This CDR3 has 15 residues. Germline loops: CDR1 LGHNA, CDR2 YNFKEQ. V was trimmed by 3 bases and J by 0 bases, leaving 11 bases between them. Produced via immunoSEQ multiplex PCR; TCRdb's table is partial and in-frame only. The sample lists around 100,000 clones, more than 85% occurring once. The sequence was obtained from a female donor with multiple sclerosis, enrolled in a pregnancy study. Sequenced material: peripheral blood, taken after pregnancy. The chain recombines TRBV4-2 with TRBJ1-1; D unresolved. The CDR3 coding sequence is TGTGCCAGCAGCCAGGATAAGACATTGAACACTGAAGCTTTCTTT. It codes for CASSQDKTLNTEAFF.